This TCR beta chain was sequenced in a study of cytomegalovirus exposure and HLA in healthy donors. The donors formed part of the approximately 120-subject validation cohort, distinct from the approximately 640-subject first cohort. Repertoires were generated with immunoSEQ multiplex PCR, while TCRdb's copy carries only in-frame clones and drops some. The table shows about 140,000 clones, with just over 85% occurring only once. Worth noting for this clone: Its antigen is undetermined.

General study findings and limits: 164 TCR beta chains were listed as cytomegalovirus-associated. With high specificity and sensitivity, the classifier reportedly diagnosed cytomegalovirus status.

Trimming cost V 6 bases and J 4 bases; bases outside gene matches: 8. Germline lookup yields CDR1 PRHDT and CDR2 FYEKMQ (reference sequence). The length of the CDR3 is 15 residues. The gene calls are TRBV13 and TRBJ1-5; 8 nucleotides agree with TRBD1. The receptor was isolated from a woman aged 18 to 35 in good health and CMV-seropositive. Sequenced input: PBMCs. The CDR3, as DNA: TGTGCCAGCAGTTCATCGGGACAGGAGAATCAGCCCCAGCATTTT. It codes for CASSSSGQENQPQHF.